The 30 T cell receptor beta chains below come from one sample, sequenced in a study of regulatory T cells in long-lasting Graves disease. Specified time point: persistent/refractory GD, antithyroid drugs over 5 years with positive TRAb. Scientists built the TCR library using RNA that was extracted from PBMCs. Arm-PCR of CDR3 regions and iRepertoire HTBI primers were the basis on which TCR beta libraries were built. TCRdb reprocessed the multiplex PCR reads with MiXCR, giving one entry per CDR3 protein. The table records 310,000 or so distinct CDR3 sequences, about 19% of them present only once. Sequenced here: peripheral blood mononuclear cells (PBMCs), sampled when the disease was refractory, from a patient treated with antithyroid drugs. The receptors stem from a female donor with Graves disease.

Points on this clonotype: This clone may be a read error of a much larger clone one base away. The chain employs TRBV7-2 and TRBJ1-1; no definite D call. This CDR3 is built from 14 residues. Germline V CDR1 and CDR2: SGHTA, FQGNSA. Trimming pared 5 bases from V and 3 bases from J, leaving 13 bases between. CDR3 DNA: TGTGCCAGCAGCGTGCATAACCGGGACACTGAAGCTTTCTTT. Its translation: CASSVHNRDTEAFF.

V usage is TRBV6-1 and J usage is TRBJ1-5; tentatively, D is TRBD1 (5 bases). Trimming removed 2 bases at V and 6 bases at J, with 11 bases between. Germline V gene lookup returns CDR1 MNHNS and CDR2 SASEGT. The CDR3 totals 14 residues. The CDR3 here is CASSETGAGQPQHF. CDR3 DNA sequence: TGTGCCAGCAGTGAAACAGGTGCGGGTCAGCCCCAGCATTTT.

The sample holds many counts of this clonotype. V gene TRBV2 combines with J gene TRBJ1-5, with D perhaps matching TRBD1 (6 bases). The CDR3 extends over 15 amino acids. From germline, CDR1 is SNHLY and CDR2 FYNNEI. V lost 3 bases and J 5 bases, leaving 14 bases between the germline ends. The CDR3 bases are TGTGCCAGCAGTGACTCAGGGGCGAGATATCAGCCCCAGCATTTT. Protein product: CASSDSGARYQPQHF.

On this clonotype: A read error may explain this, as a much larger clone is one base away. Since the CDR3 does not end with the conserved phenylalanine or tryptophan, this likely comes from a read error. The CDR3 DNA is TGTGCCAGCAGTGCCTACAGGCTCTATGGCTACACCCTC. It specifies CASSAYRLYGYTL. The chain carries TRBV6-1 and TRBJ1-2; maybe TRBD1 (5 bases). The CDR3 runs 13 residues. The V gene lost 4 bases and the J gene lost 4 bases, with 10 bases spanning the gap. Germline lookup yields CDR1 MNHNS and CDR2 SASEGT.

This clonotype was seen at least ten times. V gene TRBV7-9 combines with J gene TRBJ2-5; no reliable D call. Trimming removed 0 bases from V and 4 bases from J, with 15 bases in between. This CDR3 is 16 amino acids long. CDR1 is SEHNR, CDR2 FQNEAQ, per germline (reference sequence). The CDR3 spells CASSLAPAVQSETQYF. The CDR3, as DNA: TGTGCCAGCAGCTTAGCCCCGGCAGTGCAGTCAGAGACCCAGTACTTC.

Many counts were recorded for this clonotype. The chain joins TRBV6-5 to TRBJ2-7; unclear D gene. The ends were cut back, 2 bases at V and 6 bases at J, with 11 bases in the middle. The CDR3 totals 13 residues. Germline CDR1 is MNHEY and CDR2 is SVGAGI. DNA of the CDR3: TGTGCCAGCAGTTACACAAGGGTGGGCGAGCAGTACTTC. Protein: CASSYTRVGEQYF.

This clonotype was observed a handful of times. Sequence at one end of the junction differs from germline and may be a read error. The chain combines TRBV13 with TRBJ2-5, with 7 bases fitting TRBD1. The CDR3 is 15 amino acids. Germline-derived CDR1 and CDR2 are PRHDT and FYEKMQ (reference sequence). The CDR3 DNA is TGTGCCAGCAGCGACATGGGGACAGCCCAAGAGGCCCAGTACTTC. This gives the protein CASSDMGTAQEAQYF. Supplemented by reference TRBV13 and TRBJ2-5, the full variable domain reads AAGVIQSPRHLIKEKRETATLKCYPIPRHDTVYWYQQGPGQDPQFLISFYEKMQSDKGSIPDRFSAQQFSDYHSELNMSSLELGDSALYFCASSDMGTAQEAQYFGPGTRLLVL.

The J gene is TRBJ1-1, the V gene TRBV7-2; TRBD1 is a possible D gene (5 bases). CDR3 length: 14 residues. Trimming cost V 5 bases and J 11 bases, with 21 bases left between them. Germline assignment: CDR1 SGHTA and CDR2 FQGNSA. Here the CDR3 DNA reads TGTGCCAGCAGCCCACCCCCAGGGCCGGTGGGTGCTTTCTTT. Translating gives CASSPPPGPVGAFF.

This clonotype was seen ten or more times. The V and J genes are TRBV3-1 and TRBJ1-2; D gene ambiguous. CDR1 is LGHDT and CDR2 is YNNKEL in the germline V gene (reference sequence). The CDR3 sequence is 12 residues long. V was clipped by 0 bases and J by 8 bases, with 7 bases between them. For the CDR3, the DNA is TGTGCCAGCAGCCAAGACAGGCACGGCTACACCTTC. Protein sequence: CASSQDRHGYTF.

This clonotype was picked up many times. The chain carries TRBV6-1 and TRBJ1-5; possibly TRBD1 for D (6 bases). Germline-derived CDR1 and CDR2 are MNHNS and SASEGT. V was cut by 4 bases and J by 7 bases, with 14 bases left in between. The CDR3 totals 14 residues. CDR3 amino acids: CASSVQGEGQPQHF. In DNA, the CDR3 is TGTGCCAGCAGTGTACAGGGTGAGGGCCAGCCCCAGCATTTT.

For the CDR3, the DNA is TGTGCCAGCAGAGTAGCGGGGGGATCCTACGAGCAGTACTTC. It translates to CASRVAGGSYEQYF. V usage is TRBV6-1 and J usage is TRBJ2-7, with 10 nucleotides matching TRBD2. CDR1 is MNHNS and CDR2 is SASEGT in the germline V gene. This CDR3 has 14 residues. The trim removed 6 bases at V and 1 base at J, leaving 3 bases unmatched.

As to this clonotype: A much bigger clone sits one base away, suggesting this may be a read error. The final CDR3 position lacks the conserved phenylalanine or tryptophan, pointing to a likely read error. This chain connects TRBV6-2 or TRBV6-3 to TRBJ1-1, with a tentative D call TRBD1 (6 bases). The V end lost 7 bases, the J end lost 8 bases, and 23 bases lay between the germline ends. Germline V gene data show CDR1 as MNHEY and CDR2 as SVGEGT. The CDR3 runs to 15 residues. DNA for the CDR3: TGTGCCAGCACGCGCGACCAGGGGTCCCAAGGGGAAGCTTTCCTT. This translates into CASTRDQGSQGEAFL.

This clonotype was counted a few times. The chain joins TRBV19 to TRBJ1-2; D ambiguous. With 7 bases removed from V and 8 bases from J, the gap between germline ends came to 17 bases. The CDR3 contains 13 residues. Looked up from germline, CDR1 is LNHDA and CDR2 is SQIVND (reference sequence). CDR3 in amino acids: CASNTGQTGGYTF. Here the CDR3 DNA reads TGTGCCAGTAATACCGGCCAAACGGGGGGCTACACCTTC.

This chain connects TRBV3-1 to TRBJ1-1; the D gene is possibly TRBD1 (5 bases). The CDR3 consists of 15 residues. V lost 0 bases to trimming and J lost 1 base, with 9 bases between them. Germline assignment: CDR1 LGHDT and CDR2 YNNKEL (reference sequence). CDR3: CASSQDGGGNTEAFF. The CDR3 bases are TGTGCCAGCAGCCAAGACGGGGGGGGGAACACTGAAGCTTTCTTT.

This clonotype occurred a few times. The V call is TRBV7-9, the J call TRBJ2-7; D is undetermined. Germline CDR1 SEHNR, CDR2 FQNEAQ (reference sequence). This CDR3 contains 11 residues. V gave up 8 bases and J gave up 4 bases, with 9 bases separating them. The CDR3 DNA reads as TGTGCCAGCGGGCCTGCTTACGAGCAGTACTTC. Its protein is CASGPAYEQYF.

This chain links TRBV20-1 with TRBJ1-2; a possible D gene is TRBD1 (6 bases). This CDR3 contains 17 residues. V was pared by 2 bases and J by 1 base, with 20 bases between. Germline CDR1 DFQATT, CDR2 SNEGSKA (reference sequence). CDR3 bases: TGCAGTGCTAGACGCCCCAGGGGAGGTGAAGATAACTATGGCTACACCTTC. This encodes CSARRPRGGEDNYGYTF.

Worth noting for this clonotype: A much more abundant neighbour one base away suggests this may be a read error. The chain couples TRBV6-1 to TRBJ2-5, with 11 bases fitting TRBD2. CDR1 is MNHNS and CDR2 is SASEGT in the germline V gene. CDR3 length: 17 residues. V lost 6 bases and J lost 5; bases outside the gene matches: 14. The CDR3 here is CASRTYITSGGRETQYF. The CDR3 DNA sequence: TGTGCCAGCAGGACTTACATAACTAGCGGGGGCAGGGAGACCCAGTACTTC.

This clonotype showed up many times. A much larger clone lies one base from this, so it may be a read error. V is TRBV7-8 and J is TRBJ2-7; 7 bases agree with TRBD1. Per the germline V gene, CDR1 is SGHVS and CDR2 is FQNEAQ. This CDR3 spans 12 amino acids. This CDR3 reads CTSSRDSHEQYF. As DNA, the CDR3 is TGTACCAGCAGCCGGGACAGCCACGAGCAGTACTTC.

The CDR3 sequence is CASSPHSGRDSYEQYF. CDR3 sequence (DNA): TGTGCCAGCAGCCCCCATAGCGGGAGGGATTCCTACGAGCAGTACTTC. This rearrangement joins TRBV4-2 to TRBJ2-7; 11 bases align to TRBD2. V lost 4 bases and J lost 1; bases outside the gene matches: 6. This CDR3 contains 16 residues. The germline CDR1 and CDR2 sequences are LGHNA and YNFKEQ.

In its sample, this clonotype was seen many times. CDR3 in amino acids: CASSPVDRDYEQYF. In DNA, the CDR3 is TGTGCCAGCTCCCCCGTAGACAGGGACTACGAGCAGTACTTC. The gene calls are TRBV18 and TRBJ2-7; 7 bases align to TRBD1. With 6 bases clipped from V and 3 bases from J, the junction kept 8 bases outside the gene matches. The CDR3 has 14 residues. Looked up from germline, CDR1 is KGHSH and CDR2 is LQKENI.

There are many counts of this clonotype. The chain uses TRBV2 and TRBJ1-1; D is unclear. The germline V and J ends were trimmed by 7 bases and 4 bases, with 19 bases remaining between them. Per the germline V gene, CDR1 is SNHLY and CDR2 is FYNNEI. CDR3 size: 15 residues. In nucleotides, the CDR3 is TGTGCCAGCAACCCTTCGGTGTTGAGGGCCACTGAAGCTTTCTTT. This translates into CASNPSVLRATEAFF.

The CDR3 loop reads CASSYSDSLPQHF. CDR3 bases: TGTGCCAGCAGTTACTCAGACAGTTTACCCCAGCATTTT. J is TRBJ1-5 and V is TRBV6-5; D might be TRBD1 (5 bases). This CDR3 has 13 residues. The germline V gene has CDR1 MNHEY and CDR2 SVGAGI. The V end was cut by 0 bases, the J end by 10 bases, with 10 bases between.

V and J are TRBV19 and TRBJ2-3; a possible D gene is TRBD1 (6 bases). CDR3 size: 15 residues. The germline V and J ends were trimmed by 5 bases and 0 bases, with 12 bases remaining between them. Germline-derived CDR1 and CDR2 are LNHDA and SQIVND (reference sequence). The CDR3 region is CASSADSASTDTQYF. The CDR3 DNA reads TGTGCCAGTAGTGCGGACAGTGCGAGCACAGATACGCAGTATTTT.

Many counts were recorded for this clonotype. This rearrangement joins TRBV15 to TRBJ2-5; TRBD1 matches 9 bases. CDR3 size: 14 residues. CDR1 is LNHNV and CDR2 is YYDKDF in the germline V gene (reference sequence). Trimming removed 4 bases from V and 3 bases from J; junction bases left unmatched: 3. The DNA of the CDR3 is TGTGCCACCAGCACTACAGGGGGCAAAGAGACCCAGTACTTC. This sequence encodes CATSTTGGKETQYF.

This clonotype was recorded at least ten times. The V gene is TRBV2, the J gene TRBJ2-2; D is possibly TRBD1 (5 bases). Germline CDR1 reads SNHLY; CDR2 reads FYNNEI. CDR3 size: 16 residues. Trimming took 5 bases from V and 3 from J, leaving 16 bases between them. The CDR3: CASSPPPRQHTGELFF. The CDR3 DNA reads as TGTGCCAGCAGTCCACCCCCCAGACAGCACACCGGGGAGCTGTTTTTT. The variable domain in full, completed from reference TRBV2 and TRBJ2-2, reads EPEVTQTPSHQVTQMGQEVILRCVPISNHLYFYWYRQILGQKVEFLVSFYNNEISEKSEIFDDQFSVERPDGSNFTLKIRSTKLEDSAMYFCASSPPPRQHTGELFFGEGSRLTVL.

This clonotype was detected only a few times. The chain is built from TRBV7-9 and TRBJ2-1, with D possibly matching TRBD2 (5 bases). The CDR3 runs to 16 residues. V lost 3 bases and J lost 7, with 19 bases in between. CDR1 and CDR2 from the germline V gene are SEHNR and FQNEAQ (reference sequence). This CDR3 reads CASSLLGGRLGNEQFF. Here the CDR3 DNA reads TGTGCCAGCAGCTTGTTGGGCGGGCGATTAGGGAATGAGCAGTTCTTC.

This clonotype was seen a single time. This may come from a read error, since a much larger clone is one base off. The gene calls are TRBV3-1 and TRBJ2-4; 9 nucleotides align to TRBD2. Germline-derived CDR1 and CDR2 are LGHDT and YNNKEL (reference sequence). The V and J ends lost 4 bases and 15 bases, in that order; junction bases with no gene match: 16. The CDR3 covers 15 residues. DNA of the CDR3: TGTGCCAGCAGCCTTGGGCGAGCGGGAGGAGAGACCCCGTACTTC. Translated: CASSLGRAGGETPYF.

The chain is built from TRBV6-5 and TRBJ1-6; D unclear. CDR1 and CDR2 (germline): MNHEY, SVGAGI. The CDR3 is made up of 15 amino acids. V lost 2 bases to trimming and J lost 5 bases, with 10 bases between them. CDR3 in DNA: TGTGCCAGCAGTTACCCTCAACTCGATAATTCACCCCTCCACTTT. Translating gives CASSYPQLDNSPLHF.

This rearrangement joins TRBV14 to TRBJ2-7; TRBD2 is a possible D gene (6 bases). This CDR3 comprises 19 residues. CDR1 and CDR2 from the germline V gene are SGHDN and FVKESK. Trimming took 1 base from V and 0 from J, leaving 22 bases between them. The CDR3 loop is CASSQAGDFFRGLSYEQYF. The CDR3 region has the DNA TGTGCCAGCAGCCAAGCCGGGGACTTTTTCCGGGGCCTCTCCTACGAGCAGTACTTC. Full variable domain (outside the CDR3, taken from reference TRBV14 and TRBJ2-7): EAGVTQFPSHSVIEKGQTVTLRCDPISGHDNLYWYRRVMGKEIKFLLHFVKESKQDESGMPNNRFLAERTGGTYSTLKVQPAELEDSGVYFCASSQAGDFFRGLSYEQYFGPGTRLTVT.

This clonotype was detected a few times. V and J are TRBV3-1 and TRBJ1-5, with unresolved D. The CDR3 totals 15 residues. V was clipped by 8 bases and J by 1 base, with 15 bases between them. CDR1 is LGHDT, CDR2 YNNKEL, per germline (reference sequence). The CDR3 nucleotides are TGTGCCAGCGACGGTGGGGTGGCGAGCAATCAGCCCCAGCATTTT. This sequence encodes CASDGGVASNQPQHF. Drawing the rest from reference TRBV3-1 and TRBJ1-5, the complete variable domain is DTAVSQTPKYLVTQMGNDKSIKCEQNLGHDTMYWYKQDSKKFLKIMFSYNNKELIINETVPNRFSPKSPDKAHLNLHINSLELGDSAVYFCASDGGVASNQPQHFGDGTRLSIL.